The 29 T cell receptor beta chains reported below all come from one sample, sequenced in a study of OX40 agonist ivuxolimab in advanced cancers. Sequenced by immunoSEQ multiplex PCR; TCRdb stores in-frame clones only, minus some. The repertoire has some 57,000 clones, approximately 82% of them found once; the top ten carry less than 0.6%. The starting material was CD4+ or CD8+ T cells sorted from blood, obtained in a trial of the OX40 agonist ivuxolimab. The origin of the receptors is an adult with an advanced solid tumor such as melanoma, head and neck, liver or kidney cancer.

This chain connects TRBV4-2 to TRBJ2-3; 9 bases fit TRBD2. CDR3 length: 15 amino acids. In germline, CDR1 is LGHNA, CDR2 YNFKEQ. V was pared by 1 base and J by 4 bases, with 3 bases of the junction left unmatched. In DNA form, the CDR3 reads TGTGCCAGCAGCCAAGGGGGACTAGCCCCAGATACGCAGTATTTT. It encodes CASSQGGLAPDTQYF.

The CDR3, as DNA: TGTGCCAGCAGTTTGGGGGGGGGCGGCGGCCAAGAGACCCAGTACTTC. This encodes CASSLGGGGGQETQYF. The chain is built from TRBV28 and TRBJ2-5; possibly TRBD2 for D (7 bases). The germline V gene encodes CDR1 MDHEN and CDR2 SYDVKM. Trimming left V 3 bases short and J 1 base short, with 15 bases between. CDR3 size: 16 residues.

CDR3 in amino acids: CAWRQKQGAMGKLFF. The DNA of the CDR3 is TGTGCCTGGAGACAAAAACAGGGGGCTATGGGAAAACTGTTTTTT. This rearrangement joins TRBV30 to TRBJ1-4, with 9 nucleotides matching TRBD1. V shed 3 bases, J shed 10 bases, and the junction held 12 bases outside the gene matches. CDR1 is GTSNPN, CDR2 SVGIG, per germline (reference sequence). This CDR3 has 15 residues.

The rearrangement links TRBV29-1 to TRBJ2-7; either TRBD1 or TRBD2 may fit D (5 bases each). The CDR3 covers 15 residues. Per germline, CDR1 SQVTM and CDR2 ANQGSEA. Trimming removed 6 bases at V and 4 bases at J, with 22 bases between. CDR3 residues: CSVLKLSGRIYEQYF. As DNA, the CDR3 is TGCAGCGTACTGAAACTTTCGGGACGGATATACGAGCAGTACTTC.

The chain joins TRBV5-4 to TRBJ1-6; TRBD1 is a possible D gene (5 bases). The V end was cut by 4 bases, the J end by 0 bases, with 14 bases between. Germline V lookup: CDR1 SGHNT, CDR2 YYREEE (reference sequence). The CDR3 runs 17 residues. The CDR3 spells CASSPAGGSSYNSPLHF. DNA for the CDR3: TGTGCCAGCAGCCCGGCCGGGGGTAGCTCCTATAATTCACCCCTCCACTTT.

CDR3 in amino acids: CASSLGEQYF. The CDR3 nucleotides are TGTGCCAGCAGCTTAGGCGAGCAGTACTTC. The chain employs TRBV11-2 and TRBJ2-7; D gene unclear. V was clipped by 1 base and J by 6 bases, with 1 base between them. Germline lookup yields CDR1 SGHAT and CDR2 FQNNGV. The CDR3 is 10 amino acids. Full variable domain (remainder filled in from reference TRBV11-2 and TRBJ2-7): EAGVAQSPRYKIIEKRQSVAFWCNPISGHATLYWYQQILGQGPKLLIQFQNNGVVDDSQLPKDRFSAERLKGVDSTLKIQPAKLEDSAVYLCASSLGEQYFGPGTRLTVT.

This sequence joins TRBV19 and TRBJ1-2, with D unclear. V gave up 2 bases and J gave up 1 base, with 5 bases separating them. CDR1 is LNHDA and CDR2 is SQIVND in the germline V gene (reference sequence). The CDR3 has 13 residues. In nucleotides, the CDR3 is TGTGCCAGTAGTATACAGTTTAACTATGGCTACACCTTC. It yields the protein CASSIQFNYGYTF.

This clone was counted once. CDR3 sequence reads: CASSPPQGTVHNEQFF. CDR3 DNA sequence: TGTGCCAGCAGCCCCCCCCAGGGGACGGTCCACAATGAGCAGTTCTTC. J is TRBJ2-1 and V is TRBV13; tentatively, D is TRBD1 (6 bases). This CDR3 has 16 residues. V gave up 5 bases and J gave up 5 bases, with 19 bases separating them. The germline V gene has CDR1 PRHDT and CDR2 FYEKMQ (reference sequence).

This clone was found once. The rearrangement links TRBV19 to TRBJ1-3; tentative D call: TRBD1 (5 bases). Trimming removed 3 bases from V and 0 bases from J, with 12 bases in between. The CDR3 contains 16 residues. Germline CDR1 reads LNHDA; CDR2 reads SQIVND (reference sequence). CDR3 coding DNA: TGTGCCAGTAGTATCCGGCCGGGGGGCTCTGGAAACACCATATATTTT. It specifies CASSIRPGGSGNTIYF.

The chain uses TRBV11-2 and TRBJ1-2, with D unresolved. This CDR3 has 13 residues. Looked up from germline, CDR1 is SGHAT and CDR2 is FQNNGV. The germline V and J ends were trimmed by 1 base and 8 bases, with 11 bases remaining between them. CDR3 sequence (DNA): TGTGCCAGCAGCTTAGTCGAAGGCTCGGGCTACACCTTC. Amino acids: CASSLVEGSGYTF.

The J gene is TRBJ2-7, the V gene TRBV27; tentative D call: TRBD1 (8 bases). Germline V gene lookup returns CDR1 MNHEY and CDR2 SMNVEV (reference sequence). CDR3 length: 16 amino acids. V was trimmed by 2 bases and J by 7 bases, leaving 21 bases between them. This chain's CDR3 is CASSLIQGGGKREQYF. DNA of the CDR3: TGTGCCAGCAGTTTAATACAGGGGGGGGGTAAGCGGGAGCAGTACTTC.

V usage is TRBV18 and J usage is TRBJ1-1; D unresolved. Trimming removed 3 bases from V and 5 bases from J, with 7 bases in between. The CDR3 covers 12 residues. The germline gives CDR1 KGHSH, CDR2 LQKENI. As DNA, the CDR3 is TGTGCCAGCTCACCGAAAAATACTGAAGCTTTCTTT. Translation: CASSPKNTEAFF.

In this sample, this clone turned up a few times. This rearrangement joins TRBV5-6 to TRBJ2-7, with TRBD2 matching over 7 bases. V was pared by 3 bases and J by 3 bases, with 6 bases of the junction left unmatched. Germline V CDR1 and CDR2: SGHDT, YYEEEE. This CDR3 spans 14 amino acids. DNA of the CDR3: TGTGCCAGCAGCTGGGGGGAGGGTGGCTACGAGCAGTACTTC. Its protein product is CASSWGEGGYEQYF.

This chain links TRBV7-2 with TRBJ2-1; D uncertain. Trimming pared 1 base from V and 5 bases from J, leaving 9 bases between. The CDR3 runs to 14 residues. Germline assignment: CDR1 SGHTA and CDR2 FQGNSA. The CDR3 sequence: CASSLVSRHNEQFF. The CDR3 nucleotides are TGTGCCAGCAGCTTAGTTTCTAGGCACAATGAGCAGTTCTTC.

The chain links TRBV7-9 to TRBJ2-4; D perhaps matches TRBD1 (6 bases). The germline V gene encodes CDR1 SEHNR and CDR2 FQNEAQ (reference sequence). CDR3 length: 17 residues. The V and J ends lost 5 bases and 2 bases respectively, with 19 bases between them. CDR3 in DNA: TGTGCCAGCAGCCTAAATACAGGGCGGAGAACCAAAAACATTCAGTACTTC. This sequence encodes CASSLNTGRRTKNIQYF.

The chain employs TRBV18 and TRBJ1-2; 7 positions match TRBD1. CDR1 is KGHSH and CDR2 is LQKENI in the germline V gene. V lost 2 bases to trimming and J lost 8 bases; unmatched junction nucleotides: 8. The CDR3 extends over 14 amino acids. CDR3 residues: CASSPRGQSGGYTF. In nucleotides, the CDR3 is TGTGCCAGCTCACCAAGGGGACAGAGCGGGGGCTACACCTTC.

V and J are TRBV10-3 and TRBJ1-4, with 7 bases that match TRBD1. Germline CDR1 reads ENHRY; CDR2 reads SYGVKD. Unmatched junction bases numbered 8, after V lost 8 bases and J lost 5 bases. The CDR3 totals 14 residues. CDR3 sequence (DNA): TGTGCCATCGGGGGAGGCAGGGGGAATGAAAAACTGTTTTTT. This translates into CAIGGGRGNEKLFF.

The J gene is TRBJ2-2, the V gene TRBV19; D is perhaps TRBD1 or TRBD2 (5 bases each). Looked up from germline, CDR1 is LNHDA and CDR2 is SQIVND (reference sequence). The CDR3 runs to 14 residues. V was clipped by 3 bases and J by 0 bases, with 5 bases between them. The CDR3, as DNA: TGTGCCAGTAGTATGGGACCGAACACCGGGGAGCTGTTTTTT. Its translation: CASSMGPNTGELFF.

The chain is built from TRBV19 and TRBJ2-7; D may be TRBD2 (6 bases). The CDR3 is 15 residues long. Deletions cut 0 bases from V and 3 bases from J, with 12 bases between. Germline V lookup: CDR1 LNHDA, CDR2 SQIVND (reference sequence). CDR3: CASSIDRGRLYEQYF. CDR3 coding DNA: TGTGCCAGTAGTATAGATCGGGGGAGACTCTACGAGCAGTACTTC.

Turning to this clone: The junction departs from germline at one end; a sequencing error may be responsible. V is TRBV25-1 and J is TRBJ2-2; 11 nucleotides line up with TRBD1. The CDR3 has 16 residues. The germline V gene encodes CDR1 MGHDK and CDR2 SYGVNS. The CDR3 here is CASSEAGQGASGELLF. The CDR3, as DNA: TGTGCCAGCAGTGAGGCAGGACAGGGGGCAAGCGGGGAGCTGCTTTTT.

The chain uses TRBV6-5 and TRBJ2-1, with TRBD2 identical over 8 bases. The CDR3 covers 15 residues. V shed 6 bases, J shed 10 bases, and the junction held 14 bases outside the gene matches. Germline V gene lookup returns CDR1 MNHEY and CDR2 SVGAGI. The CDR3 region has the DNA TGTGCCAGCAGCAAAGCCCCCCGACTAGCGTTCGAGCAGTTCTTC. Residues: CASSKAPRLAFEQFF.

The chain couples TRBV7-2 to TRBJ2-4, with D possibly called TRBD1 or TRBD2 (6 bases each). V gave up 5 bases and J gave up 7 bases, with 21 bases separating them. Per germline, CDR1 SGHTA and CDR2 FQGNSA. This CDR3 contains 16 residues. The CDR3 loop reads CASSLDGGGAGNIQYF. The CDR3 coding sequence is TGTGCCAGCAGCCTTGACGGAGGGGGAGCCGGGAACATTCAGTACTTC.

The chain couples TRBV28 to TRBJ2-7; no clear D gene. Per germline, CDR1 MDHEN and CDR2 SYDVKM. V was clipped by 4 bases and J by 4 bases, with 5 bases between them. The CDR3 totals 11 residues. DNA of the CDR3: TGTGCCAGCAGTTCCCGGTACGAGCAGTACTTC. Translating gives CASSSRYEQYF.

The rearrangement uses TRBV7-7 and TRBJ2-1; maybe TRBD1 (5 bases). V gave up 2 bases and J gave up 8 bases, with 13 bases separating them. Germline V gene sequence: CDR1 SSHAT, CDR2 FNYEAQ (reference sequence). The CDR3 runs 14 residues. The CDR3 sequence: CASSLSQGFDEQFF. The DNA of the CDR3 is TGTGCCAGCAGCTTATCCCAGGGATTCGATGAGCAGTTCTTC.

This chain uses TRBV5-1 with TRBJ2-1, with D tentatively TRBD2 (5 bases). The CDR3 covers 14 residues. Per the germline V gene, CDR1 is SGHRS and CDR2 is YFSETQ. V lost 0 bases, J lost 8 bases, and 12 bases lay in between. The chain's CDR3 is CASSLGQAVDEQFF. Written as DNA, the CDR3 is TGCGCCAGCAGCTTGGGACAAGCGGTAGATGAGCAGTTCTTC.

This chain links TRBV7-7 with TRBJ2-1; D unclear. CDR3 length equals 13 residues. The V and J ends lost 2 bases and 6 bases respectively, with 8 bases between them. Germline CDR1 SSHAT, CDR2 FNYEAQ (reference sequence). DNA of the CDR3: TGTGCCAGCAGCTTAATTACAGCCAATGAGCAGTTCTTC. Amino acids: CASSLITANEQFF.

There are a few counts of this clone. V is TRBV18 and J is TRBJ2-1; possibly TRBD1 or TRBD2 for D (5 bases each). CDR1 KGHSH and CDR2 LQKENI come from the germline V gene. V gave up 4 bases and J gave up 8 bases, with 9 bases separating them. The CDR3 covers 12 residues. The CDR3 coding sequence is TGTGCCAGCTCACTGGGGCGGGATGAGCAGTTCTTC. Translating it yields CASSLGRDEQFF.

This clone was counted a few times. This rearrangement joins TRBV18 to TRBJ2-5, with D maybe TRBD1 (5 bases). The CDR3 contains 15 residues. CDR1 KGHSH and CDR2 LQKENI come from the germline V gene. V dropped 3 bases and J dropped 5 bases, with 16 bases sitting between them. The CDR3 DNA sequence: TGTGCCAGCTCACCGAGGCAGGGAAGAATGGAGACCCAGTACTTC. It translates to CASSPRQGRMETQYF.

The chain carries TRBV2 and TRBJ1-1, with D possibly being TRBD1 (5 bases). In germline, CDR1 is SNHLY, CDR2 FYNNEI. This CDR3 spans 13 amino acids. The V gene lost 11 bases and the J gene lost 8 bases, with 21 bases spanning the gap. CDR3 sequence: CAGGVGREGEAFF. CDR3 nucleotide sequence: TGTGCCGGGGGGGTCGGCAGGGAAGGAGAAGCTTTCTTT.